Included here is one T cell receptor beta chain sequence, with context. Its antigen is still unknown. These data originate in a study of cytomegalovirus exposure and HLA in healthy donors. Broader study findings: An apparent linkage of common viral pathogens to several of the most significant clusters emerged in a later analysis. Reportedly, HLA-A and HLA-B alleles of most subjects were accurately predicted from TCR beta. In a later analysis, an Asian-associated ancestry cluster reportedly showed fewer N-insertions than the roughly 690-donor mean.

CDR1 is MRHNA, CDR2 SNTAGT, per germline. The CDR3 is 16 amino acids. Germline trimming cut 5 bases from V and 1 base from J; bases unmatched to any gene: 5. Donors had nominal health at sampling but likely had unrecorded immune exposures. The PCR ran on 60 Vbeta and 13 Jbeta primers. Only in-frame clones appear in the TCRdb table, and some are missing; sequencing was by immunoSEQ multiplex PCR. The table has approximately 100,000 clones, around 77% seen once; the top ten hold 10% to 11%. V is TRBV6-4 and J is TRBJ2-3, with 11 bases fitting TRBD1. Sequenced: PBMCs. This sequence originates from a man in his forties or fifties in good health and CMV-seropositive. The CDR3 spells CASSLRGQGGTDTQYF. The CDR3 DNA reads TGTGCCAGCAGTTTACGGGGACAGGGGGGCACAGATACGCAGTATTTT.